Sequencing of this TCR beta chain was carried out in a study of blood T cell repertoires in COVID-19. Original processing methods: Estimated nucleated cell counts came from reference gene primer amplification. Repertoires were generated with immunoSEQ multiplex PCR, while TCRdb's copy carries only in-frame clones and drops some. For V, J and clone size, that table is used; D and trimming come from the DNA. The sample carries 300,000 to 400,000 clones, around 87% recorded once. Germline V gene sequence: CDR1 MRHNA, CDR2 SNTAGT. The CDR3 is 16 amino acids. V dropped 4 bases and J dropped 7 bases, with 23 bases sitting between them.

J is TRBJ2-7 and V is TRBV6-4; D may be TRBD2 (5 bases). What was sequenced was peripheral blood. The TCR was taken from a woman aged 55-70 years with COVID-19, enrolled during active disease. The CDR3 here is CASSVDEGASPREQYF. In nucleotides, the CDR3 is TGTGCCAGCAGTGTAGATGAGGGCGCGTCTCCGAGGGAGCAGTACTTC.